This TCR beta chain was identified during a study of persistence of HIV-infected CD4 T cells. Germline lookup yields CDR1 KGHSH and CDR2 LQKENI. The CDR3 totals 15 residues. V lost 4 bases, J lost 4 bases, and 6 bases stayed unmatched. Cells were stimulated nonspecifically with anti-CD3/anti-CD28 magnetic beads. Sorting selected CD4+ T cells upregulating both CD40 ligand and CD69. Donors had undetectable plasma HIV-1 RNA, under 50 copies/mL, for 4+ years. This was the immunoSEQ version 4 assay in survey mode. Generated by immunoSEQ multiplex PCR, the TCRdb table keeps only in-frame clones and is missing some. The profile shows tens of thousands of clones, about nine tenths of them singletons. About this clone itself: Its antigen is currently unknown.

The sequenced sample was CD4+ T cells sorted from PBMCs after approximately 19-hour stimulation, obtained from a patient who received antiretroviral therapy. The sequence came from an adult woman with HIV who was CMV-seropositive. The rearrangement uses TRBV18 and TRBJ1-5; 8 bases line up with TRBD1. The chain's CDR3 is CASSLGTGQNQPQHF. The CDR3 region has the DNA TGTGCCAGCTCACTGGGGACAGGCCAAAATCAGCCCCAGCATTTT.